This T cell receptor beta chain derives from a study of shared clonotypes between healthy human individuals. Among the donors, all were Caucasian adults who lived in Nashville, Tennessee. Unsorted samples drew genomic DNA from 70 million to 95 million PBMCs. The CDR3 has 16 amino acids. V was pared by 3 bases and J by 6 bases, with 17 bases between. Germline values: CDR1 SGHDN, CDR2 FVKESK. A single count supports this clone. Input per replicate PCR of unsorted PBMC was around 300 ng DNA, corresponding to around 30,000 T cell genomes. The assay was immunoSEQ multiplex PCR, and TCRdb's table has in-frame clones only and misses some. The data show over 400,000 clones, 70% to 85% seen once.

The clonotype was recovered from a woman between 40 and 55 years old in good health. Some clones in this sample may be carry-over from other donors' samples. The specimen sequenced was PBMCs. The chain carries TRBV14 and TRBJ2-2; the D gene is possibly TRBD2 (6 bases). This CDR3 reads CASSHGKWGDAGELFF. In nucleotides, the CDR3 is TGTGCCAGCAGCCACGGGAAGTGGGGGGACGCCGGGGAGCTGTTTTTT.